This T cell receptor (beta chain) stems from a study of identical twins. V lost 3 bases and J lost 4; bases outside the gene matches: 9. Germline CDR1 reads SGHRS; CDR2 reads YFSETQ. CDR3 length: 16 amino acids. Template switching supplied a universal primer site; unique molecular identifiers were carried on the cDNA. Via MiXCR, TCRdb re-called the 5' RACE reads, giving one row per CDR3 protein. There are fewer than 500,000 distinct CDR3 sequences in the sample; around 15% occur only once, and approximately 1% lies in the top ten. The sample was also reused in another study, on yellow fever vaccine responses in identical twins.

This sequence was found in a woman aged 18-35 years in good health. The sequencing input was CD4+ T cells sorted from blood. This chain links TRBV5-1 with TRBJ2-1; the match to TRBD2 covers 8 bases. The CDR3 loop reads CASSSEGLAGYNEQFF. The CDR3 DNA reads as TGCGCCAGCAGCTCCGAGGGGCTAGCGGGTTACAATGAGCAGTTCTTC.